Following are 15 T cell receptor beta chains from one sample sequenced in a study of blood T cell repertoires in COVID-19. This table comes from immunoSEQ multiplex PCR, and its TCRdb copy is limited to in-frame clones, with some not included. The profile shows approximately 440,000 clones, about 92% of them singletons. Specimen: PBMCs or T cells enriched from blood (not recorded which). The receptors were sampled from a man between 18 and 35 years old who had recovered from COVID-19.

This chain joins TRBV27 and TRBJ2-7; 7 bases are shared with TRBD1. Germline V gives CDR1 MNHEY, CDR2 SMNVEV (reference sequence). V lost 6 bases to trimming and J lost 2 bases; unmatched junction nucleotides: 7. The CDR3 covers 14 residues. The DNA for the CDR3 is TGTGCCAGCAGCCTGGGGACAGAAGCCTACGAGCAGTACTTC. The encoded protein is CASSLGTEAYEQYF.

The V gene is TRBV2, the J gene TRBJ2-1, with 8 bases matching TRBD1. Germline CDR1 is SNHLY and CDR2 is FYNNEI. This CDR3 is 15 amino acids long. V lost 3 bases to trimming and J lost 2 bases; unmatched junction nucleotides: 3. The CDR3 DNA reads as TGTGCCAGCAGTGATGGGACAGGTCCCTACAATGAGCAGTTCTTC. Translation gives CASSDGTGPYNEQFF.

V is TRBV12-5 and J is TRBJ2-7; 10 bases line up with TRBD1. This CDR3 has 16 residues. J lost 5 bases, V lost 0 bases, and 7 bases had no gene match. The germline CDR1 and CDR2 sequences are LGHNT and FRNRAP. Written as DNA, the CDR3 is TGTGCTAGTGGTTTGGTTCGGACAGGGGGATTCGACGAGCAGTACTTC. It translates to CASGLVRTGGFDEQYF.

This chain connects TRBV19 to TRBJ1-1, with a weak D call TRBD1 (5 bases). CDR1 is LNHDA, CDR2 SQIVND, per germline (reference sequence). The CDR3 extends over 13 amino acids. Between the trimmed V and J ends, which lost 7 bases and 3 bases, there was a span of 12 bases. The CDR3: CASKMEGYTEAFF. The CDR3 DNA reads as TGTGCCAGTAAAATGGAGGGGTACACTGAAGCTTTCTTT.

The chain combines TRBV5-1 with TRBJ1-4; the D gene is possibly TRBD1 (5 bases). From germline, CDR1 is SGHRS and CDR2 YFSETQ. The V end lost 5 bases, the J end lost 0 bases, and 11 bases lay between the germline ends. The CDR3 runs 15 residues. The CDR3 spells CASRRGQATNEKLFF. DNA of the CDR3: TGCGCCAGCAGGCGGGGCCAAGCAACTAATGAAAAACTGTTTTTT. Full variable domain (remainder filled in from reference TRBV5-1 and TRBJ1-4): KAGVTQTPRYLIKTRGQQVTLSCSPISGHRSVSWYQQTPGQGLQFLFEYFSETQRNKGNFPGRFSGRQFSNSRSEMNVSTLELGDSALYLCASRRGQATNEKLFFGSGTQLSVL.

The chain recombines TRBV6-2 or TRBV6-3 with TRBJ2-5; D not resolved. V dropped 6 bases and J dropped 0 bases, with 5 bases sitting between them. The germline V gene has CDR1 MNHEY and CDR2 SVGEGT. The CDR3 length is 12 residues. The CDR3 reads CASSSYQETQYF. For the CDR3, the DNA is TGTGCCAGCAGCTCGTACCAAGAGACCCAGTACTTC.

The chain uses TRBV5-1 and TRBJ2-5; D uncertain. This CDR3 comprises 14 residues. V lost 0 bases and J 4 bases, leaving 10 bases between the germline ends. The V gene's germline CDR1 is SGHRS and CDR2 YFSETQ. The CDR3 reads CASSLAGVVETQYF. CDR3 in DNA: TGCGCCAGCAGCTTGGCCGGAGTGGTAGAGACCCAGTACTTC.

The chain combines TRBV7-7 with TRBJ2-1; 7 nucleotides align to TRBD2. The CDR3 consists of 15 residues. From germline, CDR1 is SSHAT and CDR2 FNYEAQ (reference sequence). Losses at the gene ends were 5 bases for V and 3 bases for J; bases not matched to a gene: 7. The CDR3 here is CASSPQRGLYNEQFF. The CDR3 DNA reads as TGTGCCAGCAGCCCCCAGCGGGGCCTCTACAATGAGCAGTTCTTC.

In this sample, this clone turned up a few times. This chain joins TRBV19 and TRBJ1-5, with D possibly matching TRBD1 (6 bases). The CDR3 runs 15 residues. V lost 10 bases, J lost 2 bases, and 18 bases lay in between. CDR1 LNHDA and CDR2 SQIVND come from the germline V gene (reference sequence). For the CDR3, the DNA is TGTGCCACCCTGGGCCAGGGGTTCGGCAATCAGCCCCAGCATTTT. It codes for CATLGQGFGNQPQHF.

V and J are TRBV5-1 and TRBJ2-5; D remains ambiguous. V shed 0 bases and J shed 5 bases, with 17 bases lying between them. The germline gives CDR1 SGHRS, CDR2 YFSETQ. This CDR3 contains 16 residues. CDR3 nucleotide sequence: TGCGCCAGCAGCTTGGCCCACGGCGCCCCGGGTGAGACCCAGTACTTC. Protein product: CASSLAHGAPGETQYF.

V is TRBV11-1 and J is TRBJ2-5, with 8 positions matching TRBD1. This CDR3 spans 13 amino acids. V was clipped by 5 bases and J by 3 bases; unmatched bases: 2. The germline V gene has CDR1 SGHAT and CDR2 FQDESV (reference sequence). The CDR3 DNA sequence: TGTGCCAGCAGCACGGGACAGGAAGAGACCCAGTACTTC. It encodes CASSTGQEETQYF. Full variable domain (outside the CDR3, taken from reference TRBV11-1 and TRBJ2-5): EAEVAQSPRYKITEKSQAVAFWCDPISGHATLYWYRQILGQGPELLVQFQDESVVDDSQLPKDRFSAERLKGVDSTLKIQPAELGDSAMYLCASSTGQEETQYFGPGTRLLVL.

This rearrangement joins TRBV3-1 (or the pseudogene TRBV3-2) to TRBJ2-7; TRBD2 matches at 11 bases. The CDR3 has 15 residues. With 2 bases clipped from V and 3 bases from J, the junction kept 3 bases outside the gene matches. CDR1 LGHDT and CDR2 YNNKEL come from the germline V gene (reference sequence). CDR3: CASSQNSGRDYEQYF. The CDR3 region has the DNA TGTGCCAGCAGCCAAAATAGCGGGAGGGACTACGAGCAGTACTTC.

The chain combines TRBV19 with TRBJ1-1, with D possibly TRBD1 on 5 matching bases. Trimming pared 1 base from V and 5 bases from J, leaving 11 bases between. The CDR3 runs 14 residues. Germline CDR1 is LNHDA and CDR2 is SQIVND (reference sequence). CDR3 DNA: TGTGCCAGTAGTATAGGAGCGGGGCAAACTGAAGCTTTCTTT. It specifies CASSIGAGQTEAFF.

The chain combines TRBV5-5 with TRBJ1-2; TRBD1 matches at 8 bases. Germline CDR1 and CDR2: SGHKS and YYEKEE (reference sequence). CDR3 length: 16 residues. V lost 3 bases to trimming and J lost 6 bases; unmatched junction nucleotides: 13. CDR3 nucleotides: TGTGCCAGCAGCTCGGTATCAGGGGGCGGGGATAATGGCTACACCTTC. Residues: CASSSVSGGGDNGYTF.

The chain uses TRBV25-1 and TRBJ2-7; TRBD1 matches at 11 bases. Trimming took 2 bases from V and 4 from J; bases not matched to a gene: 4. The CDR3 is 15 amino acids. Germline V gives CDR1 MGHDK, CDR2 SYGVNS. The CDR3 DNA is TGTGCCAGCAGTGAAAGGACAGGGGGCACGTACGAGCAGTACTTC. The encoded protein is CASSERTGGTYEQYF.